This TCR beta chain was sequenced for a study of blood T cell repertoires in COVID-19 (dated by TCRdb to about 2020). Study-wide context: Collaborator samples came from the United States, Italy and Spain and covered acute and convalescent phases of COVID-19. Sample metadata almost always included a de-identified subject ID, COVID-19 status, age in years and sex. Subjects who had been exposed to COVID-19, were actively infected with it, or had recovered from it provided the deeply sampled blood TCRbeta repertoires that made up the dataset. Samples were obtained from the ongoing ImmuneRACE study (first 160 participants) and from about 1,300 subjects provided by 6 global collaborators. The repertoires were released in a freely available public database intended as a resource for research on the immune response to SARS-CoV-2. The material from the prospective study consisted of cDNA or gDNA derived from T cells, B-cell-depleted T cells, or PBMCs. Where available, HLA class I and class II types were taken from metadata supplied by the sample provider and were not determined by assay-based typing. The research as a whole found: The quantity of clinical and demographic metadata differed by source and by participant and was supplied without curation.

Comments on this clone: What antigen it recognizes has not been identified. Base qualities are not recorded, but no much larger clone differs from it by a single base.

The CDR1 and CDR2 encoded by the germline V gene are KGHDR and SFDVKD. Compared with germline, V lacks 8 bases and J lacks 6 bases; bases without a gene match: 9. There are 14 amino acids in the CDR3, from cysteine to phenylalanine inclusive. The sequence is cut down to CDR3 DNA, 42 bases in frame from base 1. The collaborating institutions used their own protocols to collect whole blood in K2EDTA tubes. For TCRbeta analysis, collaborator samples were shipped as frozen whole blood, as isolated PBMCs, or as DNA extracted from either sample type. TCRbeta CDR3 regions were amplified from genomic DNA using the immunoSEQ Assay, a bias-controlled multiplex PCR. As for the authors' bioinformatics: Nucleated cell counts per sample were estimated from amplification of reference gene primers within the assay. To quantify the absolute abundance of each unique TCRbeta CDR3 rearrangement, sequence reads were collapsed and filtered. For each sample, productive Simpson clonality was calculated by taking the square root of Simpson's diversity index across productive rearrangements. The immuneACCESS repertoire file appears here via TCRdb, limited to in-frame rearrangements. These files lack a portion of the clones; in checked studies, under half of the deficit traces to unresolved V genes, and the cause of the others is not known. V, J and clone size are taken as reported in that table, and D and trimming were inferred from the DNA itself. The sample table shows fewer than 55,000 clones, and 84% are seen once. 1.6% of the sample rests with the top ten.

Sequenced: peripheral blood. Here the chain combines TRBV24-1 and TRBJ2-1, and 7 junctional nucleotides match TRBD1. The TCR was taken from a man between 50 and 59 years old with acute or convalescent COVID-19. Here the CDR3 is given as CATTNSGTVNEQFF. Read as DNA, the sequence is TGTGCCACCACCAATTCCGGGACAGTCAATGAGCAGTTCTTC.